This TCR beta chain is drawn from a study of shared clonotypes between healthy human individuals. As to this clone: The target antigen is unknown.

The donors, all of them Caucasian adults, lived in Nashville, Tennessee. General study results and limits: Among non-shared clonotypes, generation probabilities were lower than among those shared by all four donors.

The CDR3 has 14 residues. V was cut by 2 bases and J by 0 bases, with 5 bases left in between. Germline V CDR1 and CDR2: MNHGY, SVAAGI. Profiling relied on immunoSEQ multiplex PCR, and the TCRdb table lists in-frame clones only, not all of them. The sample carries about 1 million clones, more than 60% recorded once. This sequence joins TRBV6-9 and TRBJ1-5; D remains unclear. The source material was memory CD4+ T cells sorted from blood. This sample's subset: CD45RA-negative fraction. The receptor's source is a man younger than 35 in good health. Written as DNA, the CDR3 is TGTGCCAGCAGTTATGGAGTTAGCAATCAGCCCCAGCATTTT. This gives the protein CASSYGVSNQPQHF.